The clone carrying this T cell receptor beta chain has just a few counts. The target antigen is unknown. TCRdb redid the calling of the reads with MiXCR, one entry per CDR3 protein. The profile shows about 150,000 distinct CDR3 sequences, approximately 30% of them singletons. The germline V gene has CDR1 SQVTM and CDR2 ANQGSEA. Germline trimming cut 0 bases from V and 4 bases from J; bases unmatched to any gene: 8. This CDR3 has 15 residues. This sample stems from a study of T cell repertoires in cytomegalovirus infection. Study-level background: CMV epitopes, recently identified HLA-C-restricted and well-studied HLA-B-restricted, were used. Public TCR beta signatures indicated both CMV infection and matching HLA type. Study results and caveats: It was HLA-C-restricted CMV-specific TCR beta clonotypes that dominated the response ex vivo. Totalled public TCR beta family frequency picked out people who carried CMV plus the relevant HLA.

This chain uses TRBV29-1 with TRBJ2-7, with 8 nucleotides matching TRBD1. This receptor was identified in a human donor in good health (CMV status not recorded). Some clones in this sample may be carry-over from other donors' samples. Sequences were derived from CD8+ T cells from cultured PBMCs, sampled from culture after CMV antigen stimulation. CDR3 sequence: CSVEDLQGAGYEQYF. The CDR3 DNA reads as TGCAGCGTTGAAGATCTTCAGGGGGCCGGGTACGAGCAGTACTTC.